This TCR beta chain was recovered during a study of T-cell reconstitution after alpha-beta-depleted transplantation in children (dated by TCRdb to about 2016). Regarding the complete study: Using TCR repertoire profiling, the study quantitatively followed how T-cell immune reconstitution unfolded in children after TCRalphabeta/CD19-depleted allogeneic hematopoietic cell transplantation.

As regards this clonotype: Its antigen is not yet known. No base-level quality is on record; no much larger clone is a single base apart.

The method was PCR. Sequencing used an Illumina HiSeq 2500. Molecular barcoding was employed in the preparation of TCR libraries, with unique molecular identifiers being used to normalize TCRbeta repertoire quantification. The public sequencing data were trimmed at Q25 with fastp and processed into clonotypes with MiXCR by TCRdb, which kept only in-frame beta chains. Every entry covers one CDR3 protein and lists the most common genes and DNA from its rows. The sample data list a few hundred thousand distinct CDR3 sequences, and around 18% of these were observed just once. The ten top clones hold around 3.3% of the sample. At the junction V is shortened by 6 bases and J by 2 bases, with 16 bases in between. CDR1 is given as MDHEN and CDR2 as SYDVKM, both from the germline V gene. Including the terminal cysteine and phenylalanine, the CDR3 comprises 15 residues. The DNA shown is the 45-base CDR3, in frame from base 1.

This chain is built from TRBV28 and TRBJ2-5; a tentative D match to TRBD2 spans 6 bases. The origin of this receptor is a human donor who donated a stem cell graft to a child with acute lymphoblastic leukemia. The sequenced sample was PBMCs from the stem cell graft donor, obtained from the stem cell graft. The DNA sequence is TGTGCCAGCAGGACAGATAGCGGTATACAAGAGACCCAGTACTTC. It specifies CASRTDSGIQETQYF.